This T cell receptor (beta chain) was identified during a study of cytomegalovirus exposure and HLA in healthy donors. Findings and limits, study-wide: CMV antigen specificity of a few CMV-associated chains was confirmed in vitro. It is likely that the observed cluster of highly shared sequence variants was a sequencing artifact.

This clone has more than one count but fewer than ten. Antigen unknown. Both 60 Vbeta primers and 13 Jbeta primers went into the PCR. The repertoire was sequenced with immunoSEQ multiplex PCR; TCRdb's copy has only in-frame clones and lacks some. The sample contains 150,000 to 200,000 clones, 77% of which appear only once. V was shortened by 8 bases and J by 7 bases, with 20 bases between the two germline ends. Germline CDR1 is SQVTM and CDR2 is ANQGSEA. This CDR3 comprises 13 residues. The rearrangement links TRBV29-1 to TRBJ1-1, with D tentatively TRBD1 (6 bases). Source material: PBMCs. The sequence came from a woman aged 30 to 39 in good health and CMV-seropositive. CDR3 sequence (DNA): TGCAGCACCCGGGACACCTCCCACGGTGAAGCTTTCTTT. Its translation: CSTRDTSHGEAFF. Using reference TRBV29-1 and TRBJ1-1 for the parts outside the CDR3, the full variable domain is SAVISQKPSRDICQRGTSLTIQCQVDSQVTMMFWYRQQPGQSLTLIATANQGSEATYESGFVIDKFPISRPNLTFSTLTVSNMSPEDSSIYLCSTRDTSHGEAFFGQGTRLTVV.